One and the same sample provided the 12 T cell receptor beta chains below, sequenced in a study of T cells expressing NK-cell markers. TCRdb re-called the 5' RACE reads; every CDR3 protein appears as one record, without DNA. The table lists over 150,000 distinct CDR3 sequences, with approximately 35% in the top ten. Sequencing was done on a sample of blood T cells: a sorted CD56 or NKG2C T cell subset, CD4+ or CD8+ T cells, or bulk PBMC T cells (not recorded which). The source of these receptors is a woman aged 45 to 65 in good health.

The chain has TRBV7-6 and TRBJ2-1; TCRdb's D call of TRBD2 is untestable without DNA. The CDR3 is 20 amino acids. The germline V gene encodes CDR1 SGHVS and CDR2 FNYEAQ. The chain's CDR3 is CASSLALSASGRARGDEQFF.

This sequence joins TRBV29-1 and TRBJ2-3; TCRdb returns TRBD2, unconfirmable since there is no DNA. This CDR3 comprises 14 residues. The germline V gene encodes CDR1 SQVTM and CDR2 ANQGSEA. CDR3 in amino acids: CSVELRGRTDTQYF.

The rearrangement joins TRBV30 to TRBJ2-7; TCRdb's assignment of TRBD2 cannot be checked, as there is no DNA. From germline, CDR1 is GTSNPN and CDR2 SVGIG (reference sequence). The length of the CDR3 is 13 residues. The CDR3 sequence is CAWSIAGGREQYF.

V usage is TRBV23-1 and J usage is TRBJ1-5; there is no DNA to check the TCRdb D call of TRBD1. TRBV23-1 is treated as an ORF (open reading frame) with a function not yet certain. The CDR3 sequence is 16 residues long. The CDR3: CASSQSKTGGHQPQHF.

V is TRBV29-1 and J is TRBJ1-2; TCRdb indicates TRBD1, and absent DNA this call remains unverified. CDR3 length: 14 amino acids. Germline V gene lookup returns CDR1 SQVTM and CDR2 ANQGSEA. CDR3: CSVVGTGRDYGYTF.

The genes are TRBV12-3 or TRBV12-4 and TRBJ2-1; no DNA is available, so the TRBD2 call from TCRdb remains unchecked. The CDR3 has 19 residues. The CDR3 sequence: CASSFGTSGSYPSYNEQFF.

J is TRBJ2-7 and V is TRBV7-9. This CDR3 region has 13 residues. Germline V gene data show CDR1 as SEHNR and CDR2 as FQNEAQ (reference sequence). The CDR3 loop reads CASSLRGNDEQYF.

This sequence joins TRBV7-9 and TRBJ1-2; TCRdb reports TRBD1, a call that lacks DNA to check it against. Germline CDR1 SEHNR, CDR2 FQNEAQ (reference sequence). This CDR3 has 13 residues. CDR3 in amino acids: CATTGEWNYGYTF.

This rearrangement joins TRBV29-1 to TRBJ2-5; TCRdb's D call of TRBD1 is untestable without DNA. CDR1 and CDR2 (germline): SQVTM, ANQGSEA. This CDR3 comprises 14 residues. This chain's CDR3 is CSVDQGVSRETQYF.

V usage is TRBV12-5 and J usage is TRBJ2-5; TCRdb designates TRBD2, a call that cannot be tested without DNA. CDR3 length: 17 residues. CDR1 is LGHNT, CDR2 FRNRAP, per germline. CDR3 protein: CASAALRGLAYQETQYF.

The rearrangement uses TRBV7-9 and TRBJ1-2; TCRdb calls TRBD1, which cannot be checked without DNA. The CDR3 sequence is 14 residues long. The V gene's germline CDR1 is SEHNR and CDR2 FQNEAQ (reference sequence). CDR3 loop: CASSLVGTDGGYTF.

The V call is TRBV4-1, the J call TRBJ1-4. This CDR3 spans 15 amino acids. CDR1 and CDR2 (germline): MGHRA, YSYEKL. The chain's CDR3 is CASSQELATNEKLFF.